The entry below gives a single T cell receptor (beta chain) sequence along with its context. The V and J ends lost 9 bases and 7 bases, in that order; junction bases with no gene match: 4. Germline values: CDR1 MNHEY, CDR2 SMNVEV (reference sequence). The CDR3 has 14 amino acids. As processed by the authors: Reference gene primer amplification in the assay estimated nucleated cell counts. Repertoires were generated with immunoSEQ multiplex PCR, while TCRdb's copy carries only in-frame clones and drops some. V and J calls plus clone size are reproduced from that table; the DNA served to infer D and trimming. The sample records 150,000 to 200,000 clones, 70% to 90% being singletons. These data originate in a study of blood T cell repertoires in COVID-19. Study-wide context: COVID-19 samples from acute and convalescent phases originated in the United States, Italy and Spain. PBMCs, B-cell-depleted T cells, or T cells were the source of the cDNA or gDNA that made up the material.

Sequences were obtained from peripheral blood. This chain connects TRBV27 to TRBJ2-2; 14 positions match TRBD2. The clonotype originates from a man between 65 and 85 years old with active or convalescent COVID-19. CDR3 DNA: TGTGCCAGTCGGACTAGCGGGGGGCACGGGGAGCTGTTTTTT. Amino acid sequence: CASRTSGGHGELFF.